This TCR beta chain is from a study of blood T cell repertoires in COVID-19. In the authors' methods: Estimation of nucleated cell counts was performed using reference gene primer amplification. The data were produced by immunoSEQ multiplex PCR, yet TCRdb's version contains in-frame clones alone and is incomplete. The DNA gave D and trimming, while V, J and clone size come from that table. Here the sample spans more than 60,000 clones, approximately 84% being singletons. The CDR3 has 14 residues. Looked up from germline, CDR1 is SEHNR and CDR2 is FQNEAQ (reference sequence). Trimming cost V 5 bases and J 9 bases; bases outside gene matches: 6.

This sequence was found in a man aged 45-60 years with COVID-19, enrolled during active disease. This chain joins TRBV7-9 and TRBJ2-6; 8 bases fit TRBD1. Sequencing input: peripheral blood. CDR3 sequence: CASSPGQVGNVLTF. The CDR3 nucleotides read TGTGCCAGCAGCCCGGGACAGGTGGGCAACGTCCTGACTTTC.